This TCR beta chain was captured in a study of metastatic and nonmetastatic thyroid tumors. No treatment of any kind had been given to any patient before thyroid surgery. As originally analysed: The distant-metastasis classifier for papillary thyroid cancer was built from CDR3 differences across clinicopathological groups. TCRdb re-called the PCR reads via MiXCR. It is TCRdb's table, rather than the study itself, that gives the V and J calls and clone size. Here the sample spans 34,000 or so clones, 16% being singletons. The sample holds many counts of this clone. The CDR3 spans 14 residues. Trimming cost V 5 bases and J 14 bases; bases outside gene matches: 13. Germline CDR1 reads MDHEN; CDR2 reads SYDVKM.

The source of this sequence is a female donor with papillary thyroid cancer or a benign thyroid nodule (not recorded which). Some clones in this sample may be carry-over from other donors' samples. The chain has TRBV28 and TRBJ1-4, with TRBD1 matching over 8 bases. The sample comprised blood. Written as DNA, the CDR3 is TGTGCCAGCAGTAGGACAGGGAAGGTAATCGGGCTGTTTTTT. Its translation: CASSRTGKVIGLFF.